This T cell receptor (beta chain) was sequenced during a study of T-cell reconstitution after alpha-beta-depleted transplantation in children (dated by TCRdb to the mid-2010s). The study in broad terms: Using TCR repertoire profiling, the study followed T-cell immune reconstitution in a quantitative way in children after TCRalphabeta/CD19-depleted allogeneic hematopoietic cell transplantation. The investigation overall reported the following: Hyperexpanded clone frequencies declined over subsequent months; after one year, T-cell counts and TCRbeta diversity were mostly attributed to newly produced T cells. In some patients, the high TCRbeta diversity seen at day 60 was put down to recipient T cells and intrathymic progenitors that had survived conditioning. Apparently early alphabetaT-cell count recovery about two months after transplant reportedly relied on only several hundred rapidly expanded clones derived from non-depleted graft cells.

The germline V gene encodes CDR1 SQVTM and CDR2 ANQGSEA. The CDR3 contains 15 residues, cysteine and phenylalanine counted. Only the CDR3 part of the read is kept: 45 bases, read in frame from the first base. Germline trimming: 1 base from V, 5 bases from J; junction bases outside gene matches: 3. Sample treatment or condition, as interpreted from the label and publication: allogeneic hematopoietic cell transplantation with graft depleted of TCRalphabeta T cells and CD19 B cells. The children who served as transplant recipients had been given grafts of TCRalphabeta/CD19-depleted allogeneic hematopoietic cells. Concerning this clonotype itself: The antigen this receptor binds is unknown. No base-level quality is on record; no much larger clone is a single base apart.

Libraries were constructed by PCR. TCRdb records Illumina HiSeq 2500 as the sequencer. To normalize quantification of the TCRbeta repertoire, the TCR libraries were built with molecular barcoding that relied on unique molecular identifiers. TCRdb redid the processing of the public reads, applying fastp at Q25 and MiXCR, and retained in-frame beta chains. Every distinct CDR3 protein forms one entry, paired with its most common genes and DNA. This sample has about 540,000 distinct CDR3 sequences in its table, and roughly 27% of those were observed once. The ten largest clones take up 30% to 45% of the sample.

Specimen: PBMCs, collected before TCRalphabeta/CD19-depleted stem cell transplant. This receptor was taken from a boy under two years old with Wiskott-Aldrich syndrome, due to receive a stem cell transplant. The V gene is TRBV29-1 and the J gene is TRBJ2-1; 12 of the junction bases match TRBD1. The sequence in DNA is TGCAGCGTTGAAGGGGGACAGGGGGCCGACAATGAGCAGTTCTTC. This is translated as CSVEGGQGADNEQFF.